This entry concerns a single T cell receptor (beta chain). Every patient was affected by relapse after autologous stem cell transplantation, while exposure to brentuximab vedotin was not uniform. Generated by immunoSEQ multiplex PCR, the TCRdb table keeps only in-frame clones and is missing some. Among 84,000 or so clones listed, roughly 91% were seen once. Germline CDR1 and CDR2: SEHNR and FQNEAQ (reference sequence). Trimming took 3 bases from V and 7 from J, leaving 9 bases between them. This CDR3 spans 13 amino acids. This record comes from a study of PD-1 blockade in classical Hodgkin lymphoma. The material was peripheral blood mononuclear cells (PBMCs), obtained before the second cycle of nivolumab. The chain joins TRBV7-9 to TRBJ2-2; no reliable D call. The clonotype was recovered from a human donor with classical Hodgkin lymphoma. The DNA of the CDR3 is TGTGCCAGCAGCTTGGTAGTTGTCGGGGAGCTGTTTTTT. Protein sequence: CASSLVVVGELFF.